Shown below are 29 T cell receptor beta chains from a single sample sequenced in a study of blood T cells in healthy people across ages. Primed by a sample-barcoded 5' primer and a J-beta primer mix, a second PCR proceeded for about 6 to 11 cycles. TCRdb redid the calling of the 5' RACE reads with MiXCR, one entry per CDR3 protein. The sample holds some 860,000 distinct CDR3 sequences, more than 55% seen once. The sequencing sample was made of blood. Receptors originate from a man between 35 and 55 years old in good health.

V gene TRBV7-2 combines with J gene TRBJ2-3; 13 bases are shared with TRBD2. Trimming removed 4 bases from V and 2 bases from J; junction bases left unmatched: 3. Germline assignment: CDR1 SGHTA and CDR2 FQGNSA. The CDR3 sequence is 16 residues long. The CDR3 loop is CASSWGLAGSTDTQYF. Written as DNA, the CDR3 is TGTGCCAGCAGCTGGGGACTAGCGGGGTCCACAGATACGCAGTATTTT.

The rearrangement links TRBV20-1 to TRBJ2-7; D uncertain. The V and J ends lost 1 base and 4 bases respectively, with 14 bases between them. Germline CDR1 DFQATT, CDR2 SNEGSKA (reference sequence). The CDR3 has 14 amino acids. The CDR3 sequence: CSARAQDKIYEQYF. In nucleotides, the CDR3 is TGCAGTGCTAGAGCTCAAGATAAGATTTACGAGCAGTACTTC.

V is TRBV2 and J is TRBJ2-1; TRBD1 might be the D (6 bases). Per germline, CDR1 SNHLY and CDR2 FYNNEI. Trimming removed 6 bases from V and 8 bases from J, with 14 bases in between. CDR3 length: 13 residues. The CDR3 coding sequence is TGTGCCAGCAGCGTTCTACAGGGTGATGAGCAGTTCTTC. Its protein product is CASSVLQGDEQFF.

J is TRBJ2-1 and V is TRBV21-1; the DNA was not used to check the table's D call, TRBD2. TRBV21-1 is a listed pseudogene. The length of the CDR3 is 16 residues. CDR3 loop: CASSNGGGRGGNEQFF. The CDR3 DNA is TGTGCCAGCAGCAATGGTGGCGGGAGGGGAGGGAATGAGCAGTTCTTC.

This rearrangement joins TRBV27 to TRBJ1-2; the match to TRBD1 covers 7 bases. Trimming at V came to 4 bases and at J to 7 bases, leaving 12 bases not matched to a gene. The germline V gene encodes CDR1 MNHEY and CDR2 SMNVEV (reference sequence). There are 15 residues in the CDR3. Here the CDR3 reads CASSSAGRGPSGYTF. CDR3 coding DNA: TGTGCCAGCAGTTCGGCTGGGAGGGGGCCGAGTGGCTACACCTTC.

The rearrangement links TRBV28 to TRBJ2-3, with 10 bases that match TRBD1. Losses at the gene ends were 6 bases for V and 2 bases for J; bases not matched to a gene: 26. The germline V gene has CDR1 MDHEN and CDR2 SYDVKM. This CDR3 is 22 amino acids long. The CDR3 loop is CASSPLRPPRDRGSTPTDTQYF. For the CDR3, the DNA is TGTGCCAGCAGCCCACTCCGCCCCCCGAGGGACAGGGGCAGTACCCCCACAGATACGCAGTATTTT.

The V call is TRBV29-1, the J call TRBJ2-7, with 11 bases lining up with TRBD2. V gave up 3 bases and J gave up 7 bases; unmatched junction bases: 5. The CDR3 contains 13 residues. Germline V gene sequence: CDR1 SQVTM, CDR2 ANQGSEA. CDR3 sequence reads: CSVEGLAAQEQYF. CDR3 nucleotide sequence: TGCAGCGTTGAGGGACTAGCGGCTCAGGAGCAGTACTTC.

In this sample, this clonotype turned up once. CDR3 residues: CASSWGFRDEKLFF. The CDR3 DNA reads as TGTGCCAGCAGTTGGGGGTTTCGGGACGAAAAACTGTTTTTT. The chain has TRBV6-2 or TRBV6-3 and TRBJ1-4, with a weak D call TRBD1 (5 bases). The germline V and J ends were trimmed by 4 bases and 8 bases, with 14 bases remaining between them. Germline-derived CDR1 and CDR2 are MNHEY and SVGEGT. The CDR3 runs to 14 residues.

In its sample, this clonotype was seen many times. This sequence joins TRBV28 and TRBJ1-5, with D perhaps TRBD1 (5 bases). The V end was cut by 2 bases, the J end by 4 bases, with 12 bases between. The CDR3 totals 15 residues. Germline V gene lookup returns CDR1 MDHEN and CDR2 SYDVKM. This CDR3 reads CASSLGGGGNQPQHF. The CDR3 coding sequence is TGTGCCAGCAGTTTAGGGGGGGGAGGGAATCAGCCCCAGCATTTT.

The chain couples TRBV7-2 to TRBJ2-1; D is ambiguous. Germline V gene data show CDR1 as SGHTA and CDR2 as FQGNSA. The CDR3 loop spans 12 amino acids. Trimming stripped 5 bases from V and 10 bases from J, with 12 bases between. The CDR3 bases are TGTGCCAGCAGCCCCTTCGACCGGGAGCAGTTCTTC. It yields the protein CASSPFDREQFF.

The chain links TRBV28 to TRBJ2-4, with D possibly matching TRBD1 (5 bases). With 3 bases removed from V and 3 bases from J, the gap between germline ends came to 12 bases. Germline V CDR1 and CDR2: MDHEN, SYDVKM. The CDR3 length is 15 residues. CDR3 protein: CASSFQGRGKNIQYF. The CDR3 DNA is TGTGCCAGCAGTTTCCAGGGTAGGGGCAAAAACATTCAGTACTTC.

The J gene is TRBJ1-5, the V gene TRBV7-2; D possibly corresponds to TRBD1 (5 bases). Between the trimmed V and J ends, which lost 2 bases and 8 bases, there was a span of 13 bases. Germline assignment: CDR1 SGHTA and CDR2 FQGNSA. CDR3 length: 14 amino acids. CDR3 in amino acids: CASSLWPGGKPQHF. The CDR3 DNA is TGTGCCAGCAGCTTATGGCCCGGGGGGAAGCCCCAGCATTTT.

The chain couples TRBV15 to TRBJ1-2, with 8 positions matching TRBD1. This CDR3 has 15 residues. The V and J ends lost 2 bases and 10 bases, in that order; junction bases with no gene match: 12. Germline V gene lookup returns CDR1 LNHNV and CDR2 YYDKDF (reference sequence). The CDR3 region has the DNA TGTGCCACCAGCAGACCCCCAGGGGGCGCGTTTGACTACACCTTC. Translation gives CATSRPPGGAFDYTF.

This clonotype occurred a few times. This CDR3 is CSAADSPGDEQFF. DNA of the CDR3: TGCAGCGCCGCGGACAGTCCGGGGGATGAGCAGTTCTTC. V and J are TRBV29-1 and TRBJ2-1, with D tentatively TRBD1 or TRBD2 (6 bases each). Trimming pared 7 bases from V and 8 bases from J, leaving 18 bases between. Germline CDR1 SQVTM, CDR2 ANQGSEA. This CDR3 spans 13 amino acids.

This clonotype has just one count. The chain has TRBV9 and TRBJ1-2; D may be TRBD1 (6 bases). V lost 4 bases and J lost 8, with 21 bases in between. CDR1 and CDR2 (germline): SGDLS, YYNGEE. The CDR3 has 15 residues. CDR3 in DNA: TGTGCCAGCAGCCCGATCGAGTTGGGGGCGCAGGGCTACACCTTC. Its protein product is CASSPIELGAQGYTF.

This clonotype has a handful of counts. The chain links TRBV29-1 to TRBJ2-4, with 10 bases identical to TRBD2. The DNA end is a closer match to TRBJ2-5, so the J assignment may be wrong. The CDR3 loop spans 14 amino acids. Per germline, CDR1 SQVTM and CDR2 ANQGSEA. CDR3: CSVEVLAGKETQYF. The CDR3 bases are TGCAGCGTTGAAGTACTAGCGGGAAAAGAGACCCAGTACTTC.

The chain employs TRBV3-1 and TRBJ2-7, with unresolved D. The CDR3 totals 14 residues. In germline, CDR1 is LGHDT, CDR2 YNNKEL (reference sequence). V lost 2 bases and J 4 bases, leaving 12 bases between the germline ends. The CDR3 nucleotides read TGTGCCAGCAGCCAAATCGACCGAGTATACGAGCAGTACTTC. The encoded protein is CASSQIDRVYEQYF.

The chain couples TRBV7-2 to TRBJ2-5; D possibly matches TRBD1 or TRBD2 (6 bases each). This CDR3 spans 14 amino acids. The ends were cut back, 2 bases at V and 5 bases at J, with 12 bases in the middle. Germline V gene lookup returns CDR1 SGHTA and CDR2 FQGNSA. CDR3 sequence: CASSLYGGGETQYF. CDR3 in DNA: TGTGCCAGCAGCTTATACGGAGGGGGGGAGACCCAGTACTTC.

The rearrangement uses TRBV4-2 and TRBJ1-2; a possible D gene is TRBD1 (5 bases). The CDR3 length is 15 residues. Trimming stripped 3 bases from V and 6 bases from J, with 17 bases between. Germline lookup yields CDR1 LGHNA and CDR2 YNFKEQ. CDR3 DNA sequence: TGTGCCAGCAGCCAGGAAAGAAGACAGCATGATGGCTACACCTTC. Encoded protein: CASSQERRQHDGYTF.

This clonotype has just one count. The chain joins TRBV12-3 or TRBV12-4 to TRBJ2-3; D remains ambiguous. The CDR3 sequence is 14 residues long. Deletions cut 6 bases from V and 2 bases from J, with 12 bases between. The chain's CDR3 is CASRSRGVTDTQYF. DNA of the CDR3: TGTGCCAGCAGATCCCGAGGTGTCACAGATACGCAGTATTTT.

This chain uses TRBV5-1 with TRBJ2-3; D remains ambiguous. Germline CDR1 reads SGHRS; CDR2 reads YFSETQ. V was cut by 4 bases and J by 1 base, with 7 bases left in between. The CDR3 consists of 13 residues. CDR3 amino acids: CASSIAGTDTQYF. The CDR3 nucleotides read TGCGCCAGCAGCATCGCGGGCACAGATACGCAGTATTTT.

The V and J genes are TRBV5-1 and TRBJ2-5; tentatively, D is TRBD2 (5 bases). The germline V gene has CDR1 SGHRS and CDR2 YFSETQ. Trimming shortened V by 0 bases and J by 3 bases, and 12 bases separated the two germline ends. CDR3 length: 15 amino acids. The CDR3 protein is CASSLERRREETQYF. The CDR3 region has the DNA TGCGCCAGCAGCTTGGAAAGGCGGCGGGAAGAGACCCAGTACTTC.

This clonotype was counted once. This chain links TRBV12-3 or TRBV12-4 with TRBJ2-1; the match to TRBD2 covers 12 bases. This CDR3 has 20 residues. Unmatched junction bases numbered 18, after V lost 5 bases and J lost 4 bases. In DNA, the CDR3 is TGTGCCAGCAGTGCTTGGCTAGCGGGAGGGCCAGAACCGGTTTACAATGAGCAGTTCTTC. This sequence encodes CASSAWLAGGPEPVYNEQFF.

This clonotype was recorded only once. The CDR3 sequence: CSARSREEGNEQYF. CDR3 bases: TGCAGTGCTAGGTCTCGAGAAGAGGGCAATGAGCAGTACTTC. The rearrangement links TRBV20-1 to TRBJ2-5, with D possibly TRBD2 on 5 matching bases. The V end was cut by 3 bases, the J end by 11 bases, with 22 bases between. Germline V lookup: CDR1 DFQATT, CDR2 SNEGSKA (reference sequence). The CDR3 spans 14 residues.

The sample holds a few counts of this clonotype. The rearrangement uses TRBV5-1 and TRBJ2-7; no clear D. Germline V gene sequence: CDR1 SGHRS, CDR2 YFSETQ. The V gene lost 0 bases and the J gene lost 2 bases, with 9 bases spanning the gap. This CDR3 has 14 residues. CDR3 sequence (DNA): TGCGCCAGCAGCTTGGTGACAAACACCTACGAGCAGTACTTC. It translates to CASSLVTNTYEQYF.

This clonotype was counted a few times. The chain recombines TRBV7-2 with TRBJ2-4; 8 bases are shared with TRBD2. Losses at the gene ends were 5 bases for V and 8 bases for J; bases not matched to a gene: 14. The CDR3 contains 16 residues. Germline values: CDR1 SGHTA, CDR2 FQGNSA. The CDR3 DNA is TGTGCCAGCAGCAAACCCCCGGGAGGGCAATCGGACATTCAGTACTTC. Translating gives CASSKPPGGQSDIQYF.

The chain has TRBV6-6 and TRBJ1-1; 7 bases map to TRBD1. The CDR3 length is 14 residues. The junction had 6 bases not matched to a gene; V was cut back by 5 bases and J by 3 bases. From germline, CDR1 is MNHNY and CDR2 SVGAGI (reference sequence). The DNA of the CDR3 is TGTGCCAGCAGTGTTACGACAGGGTACACTGAAGCTTTCTTT. Translating gives CASSVTTGYTEAFF.

The chain carries TRBV2 and TRBJ2-1; D perhaps matches TRBD1 (6 bases). The DNA matches TRBJ2-7 better at its end, which makes the J call doubtful. The CDR3 covers 15 residues. Germline assignment: CDR1 SNHLY and CDR2 FYNNEI. CDR3 residues: CASSGAAGVYNEQYF. DNA of the CDR3: TGTGCCAGCAGTGGAGCGGCAGGGGTCTACAATGAGCAGTACTTC.

This clonotype showed up just a few times. The gene calls are TRBV12-3 or TRBV12-4 and TRBJ2-2; D remains unclear. V was pared by 1 base and J by 6 bases, with 6 bases between. The CDR3 extends over 13 amino acids. This CDR3 reads CASSLGVAGELFF. The CDR3 region has the DNA TGTGCCAGCAGTTTAGGTGTCGCCGGGGAGCTGTTTTTT.